This entry is about one T cell receptor (beta chain). Its antigen remains unidentified. The data are from a study of T cells in Graves' hyperthyroidism and ophthalmopathy. Study-wide results and caveats: A model using 13 V-J features told ophthalmopathy apart from stable hyperthyroidism.

Amplified TCR beta CDR3 regions came from RNA transcripts. First-round RT-PCR of the TCR CDR3 relied on the HTBI primer set. TCRdb re-called the multiplex PCR reads through MiXCR, storing one row per CDR3 protein. Here the sample spans about 500,000 distinct CDR3 sequences, about 45% being singletons. The origin of this receptor is an adult woman with Graves' disease, either hyperthyroidism or ophthalmopathy (not recorded which). Sequenced input: peripheral blood or thyroid tissue (not recorded which).

CDR3 amino acids: CAIRGAVSLTDSYGYTF. The CDR3 coding sequence is TGTGCCATCAGAGGAGCTGTTTCTCTAACCGACTCCTACGGCTACACCTTC. The chain joins TRBV10-3 to TRBJ1-2; D is uncertain. V lost 6 bases and J 8 bases, leaving 28 bases between the germline ends. Germline lookup yields CDR1 ENHRY and CDR2 SYGVKD. This CDR3 region has 17 residues.